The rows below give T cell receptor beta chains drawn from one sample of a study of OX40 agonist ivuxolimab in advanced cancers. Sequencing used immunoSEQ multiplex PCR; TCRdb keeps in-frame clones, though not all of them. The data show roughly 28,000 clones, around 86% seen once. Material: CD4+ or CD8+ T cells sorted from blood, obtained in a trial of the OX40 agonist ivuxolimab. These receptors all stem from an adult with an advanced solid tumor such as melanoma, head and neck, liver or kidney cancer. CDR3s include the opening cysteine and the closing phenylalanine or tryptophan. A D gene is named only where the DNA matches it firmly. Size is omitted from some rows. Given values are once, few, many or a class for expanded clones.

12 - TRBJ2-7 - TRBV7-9 TGTGCCAGCAGCGGAGCAGGTTACGAGCAGTACTTC CASSGAGYEQYF
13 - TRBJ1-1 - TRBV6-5 TGTGCCAGCAGCCCCAGGATTAACACTGAAGCTTTCTTT CASSPRINTEAFF
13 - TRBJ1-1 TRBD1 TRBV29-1 TGCAGCGTTACGACAGGGGGAGGCACTGAAGCTTTCTTT CSVTTGGGTEAFF
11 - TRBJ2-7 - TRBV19 TGTGCCAGTAGTTCCCTCTGGGAGCAGTACTTC CASSSLWEQYF
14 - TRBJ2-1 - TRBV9 TGTGCCAGCAGCGAGAAGAGAGAGAACAATGAGCAGTTCTTC CASSEKRENNEQFF
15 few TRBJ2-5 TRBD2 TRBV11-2 TGCGCCAGCAGCCAAGAGCGGGGGGGCCAAGAGACCCAGTACTTC CASSQERGGQETQYF
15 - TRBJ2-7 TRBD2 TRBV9 TGTGCCAGCAGCGTCGGAGGACTAGAACCCTACGAGCAGTACTTC CASSVGGLEPYEQYF
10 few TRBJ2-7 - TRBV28 TGTGCCAGCAGCGATTACGAGCAGTACTTC CASSDYEQYF
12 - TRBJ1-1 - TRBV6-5 TGTGCCAGCAGTTACACGACCCAGGGAGCTTTCTTT CASSYTTQGAFF
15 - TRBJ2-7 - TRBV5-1 TGCGCCAGCAGCTTGGGACATCTCCGCAGGGACGAGCAGTACTTC CASSLGHLRRDEQYF
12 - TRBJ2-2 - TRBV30 TGTGCCTGGAGTGCTGCTTCCGGGGAGCTGTTTTTT CAWSAASGELFF
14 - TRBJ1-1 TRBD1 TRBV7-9 TGTGCCAGCAGTTTCCGGGACAGGGACACTGAAGCTTTCTTT CASSFRDRDTEAFF
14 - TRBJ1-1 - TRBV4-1 TGCGCCAGCAGCCCCCTTTCCGGGCTCACTGAAGCTTTCTTT CASSPLSGLTEAFF
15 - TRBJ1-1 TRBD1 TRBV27 TGTGCCAGCAGTTTGTCCCCGACAGGGACCACTGAAGCTTTCTTT CASSLSPTGTTEAFF
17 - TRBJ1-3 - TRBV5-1 TGCGCCAGCAGCTCGGATTACCGGGTTACGCCTGGAAACACCATATATTTT CASSSDYRVTPGNTIYF
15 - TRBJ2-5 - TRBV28 TGTGCCAGCAGTTTGGAGGGGGCGCTTTGGGAGACCCAGTACTTC CASSLEGALWETQYF
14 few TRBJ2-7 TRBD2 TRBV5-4 TGTGCCAGCAGCTTTGGGACTAGCGCCTACGAGCAGTACTTC CASSFGTSAYEQYF
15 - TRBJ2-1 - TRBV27 TGTGCCAGCAGTTTGGGGCGTTTAGACGGCAATGAGCAGTTCTTC CASSLGRLDGNEQFF
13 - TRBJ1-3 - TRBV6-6 TGTGCCAGTGGACAGAGCTCTGGAAACACCATATATTTT CASGQSSGNTIYF
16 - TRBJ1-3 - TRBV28 TGTGCCAGCAGTTTAGTGGAAGTGGGAACTGGAAACACCATATATTTT CASSLVEVGTGNTIYF
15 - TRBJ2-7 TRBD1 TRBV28 TGTGCCAGCAACATCCAGGGGGCGTCCCCCGACGAGCAGTACTTC CASNIQGASPDEQYF
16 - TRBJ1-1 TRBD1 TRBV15 TGTGCCACCAGCAGAGATTGGGCAGGGGGCGGGACTGAAGCTTTCTTT CATSRDWAGGGTEAFF
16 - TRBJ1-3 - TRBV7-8 TGTGCCAGCAGCGTTTCTGGACAGAGCTCTGGAAACACCATATATTTT CASSVSGQSSGNTIYF
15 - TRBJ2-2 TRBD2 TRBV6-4 TGTGCCAGCAGTGATACTAGCGGGGACACCGGGGAGCTGTTTTTT CASSDTSGDTGELFF
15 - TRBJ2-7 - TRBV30 TGTGCCTGGAGTCCCGGTCGACTAGTAGCCTACGAGCAGTACTTC CAWSPGRLVAYEQYF
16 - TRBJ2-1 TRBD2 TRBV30 TGTGCCTGGAGCAAAACACCGGGACTACCCTACAATGAGCAGTTCTTC CAWSKTPGLPYNEQFF
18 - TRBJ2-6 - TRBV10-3 TGTGCCATCAGTGAGTCTGAAGGGCTGAGCTCTGGGGCCAACGTCCTGACTTTC CAISESEGLSSGANVLTF
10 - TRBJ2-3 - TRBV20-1 TGCAGTGCACAGACAGATACGCAGTATTTT CSAQTDTQYF
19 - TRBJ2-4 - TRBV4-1 TGCGCCAGCAGCCCCATACCGGGAATGACTACCAAAGCCAAAAACATTCAGTACTTC CASSPIPGMTTKAKNIQYF
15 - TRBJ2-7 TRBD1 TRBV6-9 TGTGCCAGCAGTGGCGGGACAGGGGGAAACTACGAGCAGTACTTC CASSGGTGGNYEQYF
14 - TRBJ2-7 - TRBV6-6 TGTGCCAGCAGTTACTCATCGACCCTCTACGAGCAGTACTTC CASSYSSTLYEQYF
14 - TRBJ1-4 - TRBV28 TGTGCCAGCAGCCGGGACAAAGTCCTTGAAAAACTGTTTTTT CASSRDKVLEKLFF
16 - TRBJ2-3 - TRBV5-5 TGTGCCAGCAGCTTGGTTAGGGCCAAGGGTACAGATACGCAGTATTTT CASSLVRAKGTDTQYF
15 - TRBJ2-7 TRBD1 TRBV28 TGTGCCAGCAGCTCTCGGACAGGGCACCCCTACGAGCAGTACTTC CASSSRTGHPYEQYF
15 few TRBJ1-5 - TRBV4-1 TGCGCCAGCAGTCCGTCCGGGGATCTGGCACAGCCCCAGCATTTT CASSPSGDLAQPQHF
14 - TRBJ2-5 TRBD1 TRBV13 TGTGCCAGCAGCTTCTACAGGGGGCTCGAGACCCAGTACTTC CASSFYRGLETQYF
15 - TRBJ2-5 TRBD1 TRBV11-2 TGTGCCAGCAGCTTAGATGAGACAGGGGACGAGACCCAGTACTTC CASSLDETGDETQYF
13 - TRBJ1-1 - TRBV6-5 TGTGCCAGCAGTTCCTCGGGACGGCGGCAAGCTTTCTTT CASSSSGRRQAFF
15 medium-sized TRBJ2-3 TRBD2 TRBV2 TGTGCCAGCAGAAAACTAGCGGGGGTCACAGATACGCAGTATTTT CASRKLAGVTDTQYF
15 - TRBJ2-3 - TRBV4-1 TGCGCCAGCAGCCAAGAGGCTTCTAGCACAGATACGCAGTATTTT CASSQEASSTDTQYF
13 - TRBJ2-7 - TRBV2 TGTGCCAGCAAAAGACCCCCTGCTTCCAAGCAGTACTTC CASKRPPASKQYF
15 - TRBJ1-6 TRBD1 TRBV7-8 TGTGCCAGCAGCTCTCGCGGGACAGTTAATTCACCCCTCCACTTT CASSSRGTVNSPLHF
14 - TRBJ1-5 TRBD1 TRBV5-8 TGTGCCAGCAGCTTCTTCACAACAGGGGCGCCCCAGCATTTT CASSFFTTGAPQHF
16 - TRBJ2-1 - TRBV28 TGTGCCAGCAGTTTGGAGGGCGGTAGCTCCTACAATGAGCAGTTCTTC CASSLEGGSSYNEQFF
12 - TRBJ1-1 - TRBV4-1 TGCGCCAGCAGCCAAGGGGTCACTGAAGCTTTCTTT CASSQGVTEAFF
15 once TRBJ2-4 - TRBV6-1 TGTGCCAGCAGTGATGGGGTATTAGCCAAAAACATTCAGTACTTC CASSDGVLAKNIQYF
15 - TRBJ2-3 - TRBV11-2 TGTGCCAGCAGCTTAGTGGCAGCAACCACAGATACGCAGTATTTT CASSLVAATTDTQYF
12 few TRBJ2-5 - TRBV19 TGTGCCAGTAGAGCAGGGGTGGAGACCCAGTACTTC CASRAGVETQYF
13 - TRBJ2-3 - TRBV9 TGTGCCAGCAGCGTCGTTAGCACAGATACGCAGTATTTT CASSVVSTDTQYF